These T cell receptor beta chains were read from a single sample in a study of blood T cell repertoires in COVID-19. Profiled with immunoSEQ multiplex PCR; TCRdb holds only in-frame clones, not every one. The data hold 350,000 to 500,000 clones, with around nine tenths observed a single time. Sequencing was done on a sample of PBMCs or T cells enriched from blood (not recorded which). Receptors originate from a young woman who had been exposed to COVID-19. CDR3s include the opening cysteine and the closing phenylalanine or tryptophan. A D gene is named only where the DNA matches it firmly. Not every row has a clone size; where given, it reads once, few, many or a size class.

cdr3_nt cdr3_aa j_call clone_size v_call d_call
TGTGCCAGCAGCTATATTAATCAGCCCCAGCATTTT CASSYINQPQHF TRBJ1-5 - TRBV7-2 -
TGTGCCAGCAGCACAACCTACAGGTCCTCTAACTATGGCTACACCTTC CASSTTYRSSNYGYTF TRBJ1-2 - TRBV7-2 -
TGTGCCAGCAGCTTAGATCTAACTAGCAACAATGAGCAGTTCTTC CASSLDLTSNNEQFF TRBJ2-1 - TRBV11-2 -
TGTGCCAGTACTCCCGGGACAGGGAACTATGGCTACACCTTC CASTPGTGNYGYTF TRBJ1-2 - TRBV19 TRBD1
TGTGCCAGCAGCTTGGAAGGGGAGAACACTGAAGCTTTCTTT CASSLEGENTEAFF TRBJ1-1 - TRBV5-8 -
TGTGCCAGCTCTAGACGGCGGCAGTACTTC CASSRRRQYF TRBJ2-7 few TRBV19 -
TGTGCCAGCAGCCCGCCTAACGGGGGGGCTCGGGGGACCCAGTACTTC CASSPPNGGARGTQYF TRBJ2-5 - TRBV5-6 TRBD2
TGTGCCTGGAGTTACAGGGGGGGTGGCTACACCTTC CAWSYRGGGYTF TRBJ1-2 - TRBV30 TRBD1
TGTGCCAGCAGCCCCGCCCCATCTAGCACTGAAGCTTTCTTT CASSPAPSSTEAFF TRBJ1-1 - TRBV7-3 -
TGTGCCAGCAGCGACACCCGACAGTCCGCGCCCGGAAACACCATATATTTT CASSDTRQSAPGNTIYF TRBJ1-3 - TRBV7-9 -
TGTGCCAGCAGTTTAGATGCTTCGGGAGGAGGCTCCTACGAGCAGTACTTC CASSLDASGGGSYEQYF TRBJ2-7 - TRBV27 TRBD2
TGTGCCAGCAGTTACGGACCCTCAACGGGGGAGCAGTACTTC CASSYGPSTGEQYF TRBJ2-7 - TRBV6-5 -
TGTGCCAGCAGCTTACAGGCTAACACTGAAGCTTTCTTT CASSLQANTEAFF TRBJ1-1 - TRBV13 -
TGCGCCAGCAGCCAAGAGGGGGGAGGGACCGGGGAGCTGTTTTTT CASSQEGGGTGELFF TRBJ2-2 - TRBV4-1 TRBD2
TGTGCCAGCAGTTTATTTCCGCGGGAGGGACGGGGGGAGCAGTTCTTC CASSLFPREGRGEQFF TRBJ2-1 - TRBV27 TRBD2
TGTGCCAGCTCACCACCGCAGGGGGCTTTAGGGGCCAACGTCCTGACTTTC CASSPPQGALGANVLTF TRBJ2-6 once TRBV18 TRBD1
TGTGCCAGCCGGGGAGGGTGGAACACTGAAGCTTTCTTT CASRGGWNTEAFF TRBJ1-1 - TRBV28 -
TGTGCCAGCAGTGACAGGGGGCCGAACACCGGGGAGCTGTTTTTT CASSDRGPNTGELFF TRBJ2-2 once TRBV9 TRBD1
TGTGCCAGCAGCTTAATCGTGGGGCCCCATGGCTACACCTTC CASSLIVGPHGYTF TRBJ1-2 - TRBV7-8 -
TGTGCCACCAGCTCGGGACTAGCGGGAGACGGGGATGAGCAGTTCTTC CATSSGLAGDGDEQFF TRBJ2-1 - TRBV24-1 TRBD2
TGTGCCAGCAGTGAATTTGCAGGAACAACTAACTATGGCTACACCTTC CASSEFAGTTNYGYTF TRBJ1-2 - TRBV25-1 -
TGTGCCAGCAGCTCGGGACAGAACTTTAATTCACCCCTCCACTTT CASSSGQNFNSPLHF TRBJ1-6 - TRBV9 TRBD1
TGCGCCAGCAGCGGGGGACAGGGCCTTAATTCACCCCTCCACTTT CASSGGQGLNSPLHF TRBJ1-6 once TRBV5-1 TRBD1
TGTGCCAGCAGTTTCATTCGCGGAGAGCAGTACTTC CASSFIRGEQYF TRBJ2-7 - TRBV12-3/TRBV12-4 -
TGTGCCAGCAGCCCGTTGTCAGGGGGCACTGAAGCTTTCTTT CASSPLSGGTEAFF TRBJ1-1 - TRBV9 TRBD1
TGTGCCAGCAGCAGACTAGGGTACTCCTACGAGCAGTACTTC CASSRLGYSYEQYF TRBJ2-7 - TRBV7-2 -
TGTGCCAGTAGTCCAGGGGGGTACGAGCAGTACTTC CASSPGGYEQYF TRBJ2-7 - TRBV19 -
TGTGCCAGCAGCTTAGGTGTAGTACTGTTCGCCGGGGAGCTGTTTTTT CASSLGVVLFAGELFF TRBJ2-2 - TRBV7-2 -
TGTGCCAGTAGTATAGAGGGTGGGGGCAGGAACACTGAAGCTTTCTTT CASSIEGGGRNTEAFF TRBJ1-1 - TRBV19 -
TGTGCCAGCAGCTTAGGGAGTCATAATGAAAAACTGTTTTTT CASSLGSHNEKLFF TRBJ1-4 - TRBV7-9 -
TGTGCCTGGAGTGTTTCAGGGGTCGGCGAGCAGTACTTC CAWSVSGVGEQYF TRBJ2-7 once TRBV30 -
TGTGCCAGCAGGTCGACAGGTCAAGAGACCCAGTACTTC CASRSTGQETQYF TRBJ2-5 - TRBV6-5 -
TGTGCCAGCAGCTTGTTGGCAGGTGTAAATGAAAAACTGTTTTTT CASSLLAGVNEKLFF TRBJ1-4 - TRBV5-5 -